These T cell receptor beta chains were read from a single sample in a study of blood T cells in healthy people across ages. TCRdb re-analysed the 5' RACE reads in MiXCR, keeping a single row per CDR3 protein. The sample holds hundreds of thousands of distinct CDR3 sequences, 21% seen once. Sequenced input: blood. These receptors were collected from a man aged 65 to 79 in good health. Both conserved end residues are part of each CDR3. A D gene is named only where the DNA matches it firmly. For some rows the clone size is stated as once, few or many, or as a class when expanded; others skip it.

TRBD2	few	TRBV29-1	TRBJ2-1	CSVEAEGREYEQFF	TGCAGCGTTGAGGCGGAGGGGCGGGAGTATGAGCAGTTCTTC
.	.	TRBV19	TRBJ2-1	CASTGDYNGEQFF	TGTGCCAGCACAGGGGACTACAATGGTGAGCAGTTCTTC
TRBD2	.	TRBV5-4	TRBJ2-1	CASSLSISGSGEQFF	TGTGCCAGCAGCTTATCGATTAGCGGGAGTGGTGAGCAGTTCTTC
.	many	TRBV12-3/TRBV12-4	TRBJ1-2	CASSLEGGDGYTF	TGTGCCAGCAGTTTAGAGGGGGGTGATGGCTACACCTTC
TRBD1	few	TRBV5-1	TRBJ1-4	CASRTAGTGTNEKLFF	TGCGCCAGCAGGACCGCCGGGACAGGGACTAATGAAAAACTGTTTTTT
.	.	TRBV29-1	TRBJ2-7	CSVRVSYEQYF	TGCAGCGTTCGAGTCTCCTACGAGCAGTACTTC
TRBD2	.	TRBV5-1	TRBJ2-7	CASSSASGRVSEQYF	TGCGCCAGCAGCTCGGCTAGCGGGAGAGTTTCCGAGCAGTACTTC
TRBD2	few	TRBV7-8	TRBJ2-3	CASSFFPRELADTQYF	TGTGCCAGCAGCTTCTTCCCGCGGGAGTTGGCAGATACGCAGTATTTT
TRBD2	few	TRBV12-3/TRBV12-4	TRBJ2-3	CASSLRTSGRGYTDTQYF	TGTGCCAGCAGTTTAAGGACTAGCGGGAGGGGATACACAGATACGCAGTATTTT
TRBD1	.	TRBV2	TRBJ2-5	CASSGFLDRTQETQYF	TGTGCCAGCAGTGGCTTTTTGGACAGGACCCAAGAGACCCAGTACTTC
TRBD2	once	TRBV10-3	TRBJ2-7	CAINAGLTNYEQYF	TGTGCCATCAACGCGGGACTAACAAACTACGAGCAGTACTTC
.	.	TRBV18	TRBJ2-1	CASSPGRGMGNDEQFF	TGTGCCAGCTCACCAGGCCGAGGGATGGGTAACGATGAGCAGTTCTTC
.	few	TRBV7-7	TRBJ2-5	CASSPDGETQYF	TGTGCTAGCAGCCCCGACGGAGAGACCCAGTACTTC
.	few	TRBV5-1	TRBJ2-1	CASSLGDGYNEQFF	TGCGCCAGCAGCTTGGGGGACGGTTACAATGAGCAGTTCTTC
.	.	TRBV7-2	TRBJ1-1	CASSPRDVGRSTEAFF	TGTGCCAGCAGCCCCCGGGACGTCGGTAGGAGCACTGAAGCTTTCTTT
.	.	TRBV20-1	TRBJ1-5	CSARAGISNQPQHF	TGCAGTGCTAGGGCCGGGATAAGCAATCAGCCCCAGCATTTT
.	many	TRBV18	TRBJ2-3	CASSPRGTDTQYF	TGTGCCAGCTCCCCTCGAGGCACAGATACGCAGTATTTT
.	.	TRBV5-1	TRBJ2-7	CASSLHSSSEGEQYF	TGCGCCAGCAGCTTGCACTCTAGTTCCGAGGGCGAGCAGTACTTC
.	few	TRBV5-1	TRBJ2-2	CASSLSVTGELFF	TGTGCCAGCAGCTTAAGCGTCACCGGGGAGCTGTTTTTT
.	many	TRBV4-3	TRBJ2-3	CASSQVLAGSTDTQYF	TGCGCCAGCAGCCAAGTTTTGGCAGGGTCCACGGATACGCAGTATTTT
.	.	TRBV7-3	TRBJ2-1	CASSPRLVSAYNEQFF	TGTGCCAGCAGCCCCCGACTAGTATCGGCCTACAATGAGCAGTTCTTC
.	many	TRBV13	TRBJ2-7	CASSLRPGGTDEQYF	TGTGCCAGCAGCCTCAGGCCTGGCGGGACGGATGAGCAGTACTTC
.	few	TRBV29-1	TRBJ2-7	CSVYDPGPQGSEQYF	TGCAGCGTTTACGACCCGGGACCGCAGGGTTCCGAGCAGTACTTC